The T cell receptor beta chain described here comes from a study of cytomegalovirus exposure and HLA in healthy donors. Across the whole study: Among the 300 to 450 genotyped donors, 70% to 85% were placed in the Caucasian-associated ancestry cluster. Regarding the study as a whole: Common viral pathogens seemed, in a later analysis, to connect with several of the most significant clusters. Later on, a genetic analysis was performed. It linked a missense variant in DCLRE1C with V- and J-gene trimming of TCR beta.

V dropped 3 bases and J dropped 3; count of bases not matched to a gene: 7. The CDR3 has 16 amino acids. CDR1 and CDR2 from the germline V gene are LGHNA and YSLEER. Of note for this clone: Its antigen is still unknown.

This PCR relied on a set of 60 Vbeta primers and 13 Jbeta primers. TCRdb's table, derived via immunoSEQ multiplex PCR, lists solely in-frame clones and lacks some. In total, the table holds approximately 100,000 clones. The clonotype was recovered from a man aged 45-60 years in good health and CMV-seronegative. The sample taken for sequencing was PBMCs. The chain joins TRBV4-3 to TRBJ2-2, with 7 nucleotides matching TRBD1. The CDR3 sequence: CASSHNRDSYTGELFF. CDR3 in DNA: TGCGCCAGCAGCCACAACCGGGACAGTTACACCGGGGAGCTGTTTTTT.